Listed here is a single TCR beta chain. This entry belongs to a study of blood T cell repertoires in COVID-19. As for the study in general: Some COVID-19 samples were acute and others convalescent; all came from the United States, Italy and Spain. In each case, the material was cDNA or gDNA derived from T cells, B-cell-depleted T cells, or PBMCs.

The CDR3 runs to 14 residues. V shed 2 bases and J shed 2 bases, with 11 bases lying between them. The germline gives CDR1 SGDLS, CDR2 YYNGEE. Under the authors' procedure: Scientists estimated how many nucleated cells there were by amplifying reference gene primers. Libraries were prepared by immunoSEQ multiplex PCR; TCRdb keeps only in-frame clonotypes and omits some of them. Clone size and V and J calls were adopted from that table, with D and trimming inferred from the DNA. There are some 120,000 clones in the sample; around 83% occur only once, and 7.9% lies in the top ten. The receptor's source is a man aged 65-85 years with acute or convalescent COVID-19. The chain joins TRBV9 to TRBJ2-7; tentatively, D is TRBD1 (6 bases). The material sequenced was peripheral blood. CDR3 DNA: TGTGCCAGCAGCGTGGGAACAGGGACCTACGAGCAGTACTTC. It translates to CASSVGTGTYEQYF.